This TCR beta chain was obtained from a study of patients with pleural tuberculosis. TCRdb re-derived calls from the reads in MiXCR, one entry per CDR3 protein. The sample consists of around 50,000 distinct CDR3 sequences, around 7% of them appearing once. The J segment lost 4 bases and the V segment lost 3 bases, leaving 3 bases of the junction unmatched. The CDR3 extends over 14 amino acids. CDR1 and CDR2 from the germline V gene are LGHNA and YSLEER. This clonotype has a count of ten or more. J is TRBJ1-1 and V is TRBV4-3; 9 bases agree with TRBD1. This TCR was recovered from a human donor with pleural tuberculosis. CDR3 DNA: TGCGCCAGCAGCCAGGACAGGGGCAGCACTGAAGCTTTCTTT. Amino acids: CASSQDRGSTEAFF.